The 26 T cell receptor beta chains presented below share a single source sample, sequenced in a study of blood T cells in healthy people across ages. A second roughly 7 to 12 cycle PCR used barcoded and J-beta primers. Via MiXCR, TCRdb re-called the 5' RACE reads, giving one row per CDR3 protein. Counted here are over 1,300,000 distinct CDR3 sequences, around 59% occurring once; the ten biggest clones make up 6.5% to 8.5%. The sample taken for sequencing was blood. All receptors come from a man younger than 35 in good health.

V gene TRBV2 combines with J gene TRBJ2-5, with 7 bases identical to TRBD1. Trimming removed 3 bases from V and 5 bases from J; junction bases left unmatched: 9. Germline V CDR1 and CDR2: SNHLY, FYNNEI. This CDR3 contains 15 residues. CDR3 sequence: CASSDRQTGEETQYF. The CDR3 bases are TGTGCCAGCAGTGATCGTCAAACAGGGGAGGAGACCCAGTACTTC.

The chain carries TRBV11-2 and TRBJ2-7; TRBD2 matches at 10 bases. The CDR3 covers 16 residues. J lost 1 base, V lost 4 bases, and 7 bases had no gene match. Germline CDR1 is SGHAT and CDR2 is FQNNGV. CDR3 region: CASSSLSGRKSYEQYF. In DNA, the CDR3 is TGTGCCAGCAGCTCCCTTAGCGGGAGGAAGTCCTACGAGCAGTACTTC.

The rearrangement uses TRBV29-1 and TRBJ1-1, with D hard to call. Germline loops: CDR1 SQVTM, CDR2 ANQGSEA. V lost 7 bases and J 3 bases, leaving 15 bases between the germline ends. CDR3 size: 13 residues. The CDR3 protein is CSATGLGYTEAFF. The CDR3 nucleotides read TGCAGCGCCACGGGTTTGGGGTACACTGAAGCTTTCTTT.

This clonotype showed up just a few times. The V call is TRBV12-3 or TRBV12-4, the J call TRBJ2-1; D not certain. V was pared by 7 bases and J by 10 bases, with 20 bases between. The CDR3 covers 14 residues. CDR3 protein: CASTGLVAEREQFF. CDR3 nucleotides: TGTGCCAGCACGGGCCTGGTCGCCGAGAGGGAGCAGTTCTTC.

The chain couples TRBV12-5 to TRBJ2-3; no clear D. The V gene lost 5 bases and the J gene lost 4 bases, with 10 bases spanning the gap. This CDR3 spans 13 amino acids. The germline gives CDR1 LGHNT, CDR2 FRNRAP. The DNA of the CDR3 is TGTGCTAGTGGTCCCTCAAGCGCAGATACGCAGTATTTT. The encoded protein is CASGPSSADTQYF.

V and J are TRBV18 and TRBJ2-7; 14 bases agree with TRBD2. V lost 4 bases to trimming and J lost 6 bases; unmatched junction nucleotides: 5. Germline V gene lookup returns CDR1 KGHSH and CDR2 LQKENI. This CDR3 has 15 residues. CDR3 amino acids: CASSRGLAGGSEQYF. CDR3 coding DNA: TGTGCCAGCTCACGCGGACTAGCGGGAGGTAGCGAGCAGTACTTC.

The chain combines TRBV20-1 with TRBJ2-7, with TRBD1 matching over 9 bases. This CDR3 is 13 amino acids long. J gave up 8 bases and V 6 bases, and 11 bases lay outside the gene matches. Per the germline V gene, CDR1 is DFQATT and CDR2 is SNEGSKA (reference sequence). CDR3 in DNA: TGCAGTGCGAGGGGGACAGGGAGATTGAAGCAGTACTTC. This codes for CSARGTGRLKQYF.

The CDR3 DNA follows: TGCGCCAGCAGTGACTCTTGGACACCCTATGGCTACACCTTC. Its translation is CASSDSWTPYGYTF. This rearrangement joins TRBV10-1 to TRBJ1-2; D may be TRBD1 (5 bases). The CDR3 covers 14 residues. Per germline, CDR1 WNHNN and CDR2 SYGVQD (reference sequence). Trimming left V 3 bases short and J 4 bases short, with 12 bases between.

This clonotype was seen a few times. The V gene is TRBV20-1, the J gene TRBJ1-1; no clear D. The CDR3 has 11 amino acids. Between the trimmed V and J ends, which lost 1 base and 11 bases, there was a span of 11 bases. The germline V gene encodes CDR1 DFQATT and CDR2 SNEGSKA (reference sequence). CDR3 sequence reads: CSARVLHEAFF. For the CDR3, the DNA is TGCAGTGCTAGAGTCTTACACGAGGCTTTCTTT.

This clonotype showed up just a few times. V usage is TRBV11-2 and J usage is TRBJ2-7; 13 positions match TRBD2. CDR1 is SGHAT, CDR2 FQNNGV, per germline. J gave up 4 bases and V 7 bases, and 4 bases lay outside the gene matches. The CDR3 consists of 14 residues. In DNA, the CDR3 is TGTGCCAGCAAACTAGCGGGAGGGCAATACGAGCAGTACTTC. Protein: CASKLAGGQYEQYF.

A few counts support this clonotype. The CDR3 sequence is CASSASRYNEQFF. CDR3 DNA sequence: TGCGCCAGCAGTGCTAGCAGGTACAATGAGCAGTTCTTC. V usage is TRBV4-3 and J usage is TRBJ2-1; D is perhaps TRBD2 (5 bases). Germline loops: CDR1 LGHNA, CDR2 YSLEER. Trimming shortened V by 6 bases and J by 4 bases, and 10 bases separated the two germline ends. The CDR3 is 13 amino acids.

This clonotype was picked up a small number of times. The CDR3, as DNA: TGTGCCAGCATCGAGCGGGTGACCTACGAGCAGTACTTC. This encodes CASIERVTYEQYF. This chain joins TRBV6-5 and TRBJ2-7; maybe TRBD2 (6 bases). The CDR3 covers 13 residues. Deletions cut 7 bases from V and 2 bases from J, with 12 bases between. Germline V lookup: CDR1 MNHEY, CDR2 SVGAGI.

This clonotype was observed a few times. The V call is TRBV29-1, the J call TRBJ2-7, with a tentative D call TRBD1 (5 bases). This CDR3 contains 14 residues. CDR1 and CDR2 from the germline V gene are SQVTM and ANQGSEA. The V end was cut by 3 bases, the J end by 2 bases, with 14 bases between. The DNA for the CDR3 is TGCAGCGTTGATACAGTGACAGAAACCTACGAGCAGTACTTC. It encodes CSVDTVTETYEQYF.

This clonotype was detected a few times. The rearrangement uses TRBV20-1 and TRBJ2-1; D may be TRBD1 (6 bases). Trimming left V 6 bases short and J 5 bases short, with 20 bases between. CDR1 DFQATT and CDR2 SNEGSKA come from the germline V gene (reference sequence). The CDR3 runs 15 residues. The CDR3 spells CSARPHREPNNEQFF. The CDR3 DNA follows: TGCAGTGCACGCCCCCACAGGGAACCCAACAATGAGCAGTTCTTC.

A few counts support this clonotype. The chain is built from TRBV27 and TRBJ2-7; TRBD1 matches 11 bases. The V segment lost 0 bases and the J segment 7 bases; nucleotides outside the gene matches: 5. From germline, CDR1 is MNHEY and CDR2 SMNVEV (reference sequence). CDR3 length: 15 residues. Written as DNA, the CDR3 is TGTGCCAGCAGTTTATCTGGACAGGGGGCTCGGGAGCAGTACTTC. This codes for CASSLSGQGAREQYF.

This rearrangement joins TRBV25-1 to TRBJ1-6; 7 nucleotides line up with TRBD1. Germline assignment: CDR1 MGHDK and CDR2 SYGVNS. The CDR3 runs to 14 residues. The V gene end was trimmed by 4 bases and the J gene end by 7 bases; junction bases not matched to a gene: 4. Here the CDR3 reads CASSVTGFNSPLHF. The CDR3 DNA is TGTGCCAGCAGTGTGACAGGGTTCAATTCACCCCTCCACTTT.

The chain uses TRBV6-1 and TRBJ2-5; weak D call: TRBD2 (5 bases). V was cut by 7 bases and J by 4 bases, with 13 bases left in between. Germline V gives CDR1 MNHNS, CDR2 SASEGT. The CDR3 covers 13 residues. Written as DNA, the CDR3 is TGTGCCAGCACTGACTGGGCGGGAGAGACCCAGTACTTC. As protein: CASTDWAGETQYF.

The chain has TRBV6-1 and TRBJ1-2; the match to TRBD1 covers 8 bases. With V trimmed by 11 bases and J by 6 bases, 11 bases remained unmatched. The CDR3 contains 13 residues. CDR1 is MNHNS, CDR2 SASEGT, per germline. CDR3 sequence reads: CAGQVWTGHGYTF. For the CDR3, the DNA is TGTGCCGGACAAGTATGGACAGGGCATGGCTACACCTTC.

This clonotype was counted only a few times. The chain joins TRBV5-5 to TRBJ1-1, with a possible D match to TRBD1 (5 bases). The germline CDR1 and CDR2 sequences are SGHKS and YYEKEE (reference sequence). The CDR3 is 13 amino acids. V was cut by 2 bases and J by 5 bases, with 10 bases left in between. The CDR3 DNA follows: TGTGCCAGCAGCTTCCAGAGGGGTACTGAAGCTTTCTTT. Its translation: CASSFQRGTEAFF.

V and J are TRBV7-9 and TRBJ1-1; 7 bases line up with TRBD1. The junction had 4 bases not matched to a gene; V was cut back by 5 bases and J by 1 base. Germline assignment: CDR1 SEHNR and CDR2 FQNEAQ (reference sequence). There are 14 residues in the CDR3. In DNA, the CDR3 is TGTGCCAGCAGCGACCGACAGGGGAACACTGAAGCTTTCTTT. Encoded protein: CASSDRQGNTEAFF. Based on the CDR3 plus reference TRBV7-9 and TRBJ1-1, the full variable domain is DTGVSQNPRHKITKRGQNVTFRCDPISEHNRLYWYRQTLGQGPEFLTYFQNEAQLEKSRLLSDRFSAERPKGSFSTLEIQRTEQGDSAMYLCASSDRQGNTEAFFGQGTRLTVV.

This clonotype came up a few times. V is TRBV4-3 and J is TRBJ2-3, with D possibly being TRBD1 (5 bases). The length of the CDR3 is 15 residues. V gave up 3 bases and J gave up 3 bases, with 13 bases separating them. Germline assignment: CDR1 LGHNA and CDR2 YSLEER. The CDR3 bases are TGCGCCAGCAGCCAGTCGACAGTCCGGACAGATACGCAGTATTTT. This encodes CASSQSTVRTDTQYF.

The CDR3 nucleotides read TGTGCCAGCAGTAGCGCAGGGGGCTTTAGCAATCAGCCCCAGCATTTT. Protein: CASSSAGGFSNQPQHF. The rearrangement links TRBV12-3 or TRBV12-4 to TRBJ1-5, with 8 positions matching TRBD1. V shed 5 bases and J 0 bases; nucleotides not matched to a gene: 6. The CDR3 runs to 16 residues.

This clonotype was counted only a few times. Here the CDR3 reads CASSGMDSGDGYTF. As DNA, the CDR3 is TGTGCCAGCAGTGGGATGGACAGTGGGGACGGCTACACCTTC. This rearrangement joins TRBV27 to TRBJ1-2, with TRBD1 as a possible D gene (6 bases). V was clipped by 5 bases and J by 8 bases, with 18 bases between them. The CDR3 has 14 residues. Germline V gene lookup returns CDR1 MNHEY and CDR2 SMNVEV (reference sequence).

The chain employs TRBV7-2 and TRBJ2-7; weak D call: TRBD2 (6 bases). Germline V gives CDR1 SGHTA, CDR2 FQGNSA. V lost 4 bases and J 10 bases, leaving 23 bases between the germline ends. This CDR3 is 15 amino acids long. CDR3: CASSYSPGGAPTQYF. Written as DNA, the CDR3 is TGTGCCAGCAGCTACTCCCCTGGAGGGGCCCCAACCCAGTACTTC. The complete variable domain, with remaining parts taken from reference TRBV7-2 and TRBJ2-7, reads GAGVSQSPSNKVTEKGKDVELRCDPISGHTALYWYRQSLGQGLEFLIYFQGNSAPDKSGLPSDRFSAERTGGSVSTLTIQRTQQEDSAVYLCASSYSPGGAPTQYFGPGTRLTVT.

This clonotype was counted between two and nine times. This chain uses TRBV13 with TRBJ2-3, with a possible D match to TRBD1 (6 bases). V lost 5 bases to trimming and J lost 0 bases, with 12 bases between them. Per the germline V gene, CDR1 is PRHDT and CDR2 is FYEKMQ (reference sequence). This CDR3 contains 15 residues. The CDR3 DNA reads TGTGCCAGCAGCCCGAGGGACATTAGCACAGATACGCAGTATTTT. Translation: CASSPRDISTDTQYF.

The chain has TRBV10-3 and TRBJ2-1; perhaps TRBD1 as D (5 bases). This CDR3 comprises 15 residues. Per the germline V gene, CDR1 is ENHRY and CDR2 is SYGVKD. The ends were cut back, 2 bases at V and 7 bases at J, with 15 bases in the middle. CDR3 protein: CAISEAEGVPNEQFF. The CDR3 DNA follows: TGTGCCATCAGTGAGGCAGAAGGGGTTCCTAATGAGCAGTTCTTC.